This T cell receptor beta chain stems from a study of T-cell reconstitution after alpha-beta-depleted transplantation in children. This clonotype appeared many times. V lost 0 bases, J lost 2 bases, and 20 bases lay in between. Germline V CDR1 and CDR2: SQVTM, ANQGSEA. The CDR3 is 17 amino acids. Unique molecular identifiers were incorporated into the prepared TCRbeta library. Using its own MiXCR run on the PCR reads, TCRdb lists one record per CDR3 protein. Here the sample spans some 390,000 distinct CDR3 sequences, roughly 20% being singletons. This chain joins TRBV29-1 and TRBJ2-7; possibly TRBD1 for D (5 bases). The TCR originated in a human donor who donated a stem cell graft to a child with acute myeloid leukemia. Sequences were derived from PBMCs from the stem cell graft donor, sampled from the stem cell graft. The CDR3 region has the DNA TGCAGCGTTGAAGATAGTACAGGAGAGACAAGGCCCTACGAGCAGTACTTC. As protein: CSVEDSTGETRPYEQYF.